The 18 T cell receptor beta chains listed next were all sequenced from one sample in a study of cytomegalovirus exposure and HLA in healthy donors. The PCR ran on 60 Vbeta and 13 Jbeta primers. Clones were read by immunoSEQ multiplex PCR, and TCRdb kept only the in-frame ones, dropping some. The table shows 100,000 to 120,000 clones, with around 79% occurring only once. What was sequenced was PBMCs. The receptors derive from a woman in her thirties in good health and CMV-seronegative.

This chain connects TRBV10-3 to TRBJ1-5, with TRBD1 matching 7 bases. With 6 bases clipped from V and 0 bases from J, the junction kept 5 bases outside the gene matches. Looked up from germline, CDR1 is ENHRY and CDR2 is SYGVKD. The CDR3 covers 15 residues. The CDR3 DNA reads as TGTGCCATCAGGCCCGACAGGGCTAGCAATCAGCCCCAGCATTTT. This encodes CAIRPDRASNQPQHF.

V gene TRBV30 combines with J gene TRBJ1-2, with D perhaps TRBD1 (6 bases). Germline V gives CDR1 GTSNPN, CDR2 SVGIG (reference sequence). Trimming shortened V by 1 base and J by 8 bases, and 11 bases separated the two germline ends. The CDR3 totals 12 residues. The CDR3 region is CAWSEGHYGYTF. The CDR3 DNA is TGTGCCTGGAGTGAGGGACATTACGGCTACACCTTC.

This chain connects TRBV5-4 to TRBJ2-3, with 14 bases lining up with TRBD2. CDR1 SGHNT and CDR2 YYREEE come from the germline V gene (reference sequence). The CDR3 is 18 amino acids. Unmatched junction bases numbered 13, after V lost 4 bases and J lost 6 bases. The CDR3 loop is CASSGWTSGRLPRDTQYF. DNA of the CDR3: TGTGCCAGCAGCGGATGGACTAGCGGGAGGCTTCCCCGCGATACGCAGTATTTT.

The CDR3 spells CASSYARGDQPQHF. In nucleotides, the CDR3 is TGTGCCAGCAGTTACGCCAGGGGAGATCAGCCCCAGCATTTT. The rearrangement uses TRBV6-5 and TRBJ1-5, with TRBD1 as a possible D gene (6 bases). CDR3 length: 14 amino acids. V lost 2 bases to trimming and J lost 5 bases, with 10 bases between them. Germline V gene lookup returns CDR1 MNHEY and CDR2 SVGAGI.

Comments on this clone: The identical CDR3 is also encoded by other nucleotide sequences in the sample. This chain joins TRBV6-4 and TRBJ2-1, with 9 bases fitting TRBD2. Germline CDR1 reads MRHNA; CDR2 reads SNTAGT. With V trimmed by 3 bases and J by 3 bases, 0 bases remained unmatched. The CDR3 consists of 14 residues. The CDR3 DNA is TGTGCCAGCAGTGAAGCGGGGGGCTACAATGAGCAGTTCTTC. Its translation is CASSEAGGYNEQFF.

V and J are TRBV28 and TRBJ1-5, with a weak D call TRBD1 (5 bases). Trimming stripped 3 bases from V and 0 bases from J, with 21 bases between. CDR3 length: 19 residues. Germline V gives CDR1 MDHEN, CDR2 SYDVKM. The CDR3 loop reads CASSFPPDSLKFSNQPQHF. Written as DNA, the CDR3 is TGTGCCAGCAGTTTCCCACCTGACAGTCTTAAATTTAGCAATCAGCCCCAGCATTTT.

The V gene is TRBV4-3, the J gene TRBJ2-4, with TRBD1 identical over 8 bases. The V segment lost 1 base and the J segment 4 bases; nucleotides outside the gene matches: 3. There are 15 residues in the CDR3. Per the germline V gene, CDR1 is LGHNA and CDR2 is YSLEER. DNA for the CDR3: TGCGCCAGCAGCCAAGCGGGACAGGAGAAAAACATTCAGTACTTC. It yields the protein CASSQAGQEKNIQYF.

The chain carries TRBV30 and TRBJ1-2; D is unresolved. V lost 0 bases and J 4 bases, leaving 6 bases between the germline ends. Germline loops: CDR1 GTSNPN, CDR2 SVGIG (reference sequence). CDR3 length: 12 amino acids. The CDR3 reads CAWSVLSYGYTF. CDR3 nucleotides: TGTGCCTGGAGTGTACTAAGCTATGGCTACACCTTC.

The gene calls are TRBV14 and TRBJ1-2; D remains unclear. Germline V lookup: CDR1 SGHDN, CDR2 FVKESK. The CDR3 loop spans 16 amino acids. Trimming shortened V by 0 bases and J by 7 bases, and 18 bases separated the two germline ends. Here the CDR3 reads CASSQDSGLRTGGYTF. The DNA of the CDR3 is TGTGCCAGCAGCCAAGATAGTGGACTGAGGACCGGTGGCTACACCTTC.

The chain links TRBV7-8 to TRBJ2-7, with 8 bases fitting TRBD1. Trimming removed 5 bases from V and 3 bases from J; junction bases left unmatched: 6. There are 14 residues in the CDR3. CDR1 SGHVS and CDR2 FQNEAQ come from the germline V gene. The CDR3 sequence is CASSTGQGHYEQYF. CDR3 coding DNA: TGTGCCAGCAGCACCGGACAGGGCCACTACGAGCAGTACTTC.

The rearrangement links TRBV5-4 to TRBJ2-1; D might be TRBD2 (6 bases). V was pared by 4 bases and J by 2 bases, with 13 bases between. Looked up from germline, CDR1 is SGHNT and CDR2 is YYREEE (reference sequence). This CDR3 has 15 amino acids. DNA of the CDR3: TGTGCCAGCAGCAAACCGACTAGTCCCTACAATGAGCAGTTCTTC. Translating gives CASSKPTSPYNEQFF. Combining the CDR3 with reference TRBV5-4 and TRBJ2-1 gives the whole variable domain ETGVTQSPTHLIKTRGQQVTLRCSSQSGHNTVSWYQQALGQGPQFIFQYYREEENGRGNFPPRFSGLQFPNYSSELNVNALELDDSALYLCASSKPTSPYNEQFFGPGTRLTVL.

There are a few counts of this clone. The chain links TRBV28 to TRBJ2-7; TRBD2 agrees at 10 bases. The CDR3 covers 14 residues. The germline gives CDR1 MDHEN, CDR2 SYDVKM. V lost 3 bases to trimming and J lost 6 bases; unmatched junction nucleotides: 5. The CDR3 sequence is CASSFLAGAPEQYF. CDR3 sequence (DNA): TGTGCCAGCAGTTTCCTAGCGGGAGCCCCCGAGCAGTACTTC.

This clone came up once. The rearrangement joins TRBV7-9 to TRBJ2-7; TRBD1 aligns across 7 bases. This CDR3 is built from 16 residues. Losses at the gene ends were 2 bases for V and 4 bases for J; bases not matched to a gene: 11. The germline V gene has CDR1 SEHNR and CDR2 FQNEAQ (reference sequence). In DNA, the CDR3 is TGTGCCAGCAGCTTATCCCGTACCGGGACAGATTACGAGCAGTACTTC. This translates into CASSLSRTGTDYEQYF.

This chain connects TRBV7-7 to TRBJ2-2; TRBD2 is a possible D gene (6 bases). V lost 1 base and J lost 2, with 11 bases in between. The CDR3 totals 16 residues. Germline CDR1 and CDR2: SSHAT and FNYEAQ (reference sequence). In nucleotides, the CDR3 is TGTGCCAGCAGCTTAGGAGGCGGGGTAAACACCGGGGAGCTGTTTTTT. It translates to CASSLGGGVNTGELFF. Together with reference TRBV7-7 and TRBJ2-2, the CDR3 gives the full variable domain: GAGVSQSPRYKVTKRGQDVTLRCDPISSHATLYWYQQALGQGPEFLTYFNYEAQPDKSGLPSDRFSAERPEGSISTLTIQRTEQRDSAMYRCASSLGGGVNTGELFFGEGSRLTVL.

The V and J genes are TRBV5-4 and TRBJ2-5; no clear D gene. This CDR3 is built from 14 residues. Germline lookup yields CDR1 SGHNT and CDR2 YYREEE (reference sequence). Trimming removed 2 bases from V and 2 bases from J, with 10 bases in between. The CDR3 reads CASSFERWQETQYF. The CDR3 DNA is TGTGCCAGCAGCTTCGAGAGGTGGCAAGAGACCCAGTACTTC.

This chain connects TRBV28 to TRBJ2-7, with 13 nucleotides matching TRBD2. This CDR3 is built from 15 residues. Germline CDR1 and CDR2: MDHEN and SYDVKM. Trimming took 6 bases from V and 3 from J; bases not matched to a gene: 5. The CDR3 coding sequence is TGTGCCAGCAGCCCGAGACTAGCGGGAGGCTACGAGCAGTACTTC. This encodes CASSPRLAGGYEQYF.

CDR3 sequence (DNA): TGCGCCAGCAGCAAGGGACAGGGCTCTAACTATGGCTACACCTTC. Translating gives CASSKGQGSNYGYTF. This chain uses TRBV4-3 with TRBJ1-2, with 9 bases identical to TRBD1. The CDR3 runs 15 residues. V shed 5 bases and J 0 bases; nucleotides not matched to a gene: 4. The germline CDR1 and CDR2 sequences are LGHNA and YSLEER.

The V call is TRBV7-9, the J call TRBJ2-5; possible D gene TRBD2, 6 bases. Germline CDR1 is SEHNR and CDR2 is FQNEAQ (reference sequence). V was cut by 4 bases and J by 5 bases, with 17 bases left in between. The CDR3 contains 15 residues. CDR3 protein: CASSSTLASGETQYF. The CDR3 DNA reads as TGTGCCAGCAGCTCCACCCTAGCGTCGGGGGAGACCCAGTACTTC.